Listed below are T cell receptor beta chains from one sample, sequenced in a study of control samples from healthy donors and cancer patients. The table came from immunoSEQ multiplex PCR; TCRdb's copy has only in-frame clones and leaves some out. The sample has 45,000 or so clones, approximately 89% seen once. The sample consisted of PBMCs. The origin of the receptors is a woman aged 40 to 55 with head and neck cancer. The CDR3 runs from the conserved cysteine through the conserved F or W. The D gene is left open where the match is weak. Some rows mark clone size as missing; the rest say once, few, many or name a class of expanded clone.

V gene,clone size,D gene,J gene,CDR3 protein,CDR3 DNA
TRBV30,few,-,TRBJ1-5,CAWSRDSNQPQHF,TGTGCCTGGAGTAGGGATAGCAATCAGCCCCAGCATTTT
TRBV4-2,-,-,TRBJ1-2,CASQGLGTNGYTF,TGTGCCAGTCAGGGCTTGGGGACGAACGGCTACACCTTC
TRBV27,-,-,TRBJ1-3,CASSFYAIYF,TGTGCCAGCAGTTTTTACGCCATATATTTT
TRBV6-5,-,-,TRBJ1-4,CASIADPPTNEKLFF,TGTGCCAGCATAGCAGATCCGCCAACTAATGAAAAACTGTTTTTT
TRBV14,-,-,TRBJ2-5,CASSQVGRGIETQYF,TGTGCCAGCAGCCAAGTCGGTCGGGGGATAGAGACCCAGTACTTC
TRBV30,-,TRBD2,TRBJ2-5,CAWSGTSQETQYF,TGTGCCTGGAGTGGGACTAGCCAAGAGACCCAGTACTTC
TRBV6-5,once,-,TRBJ2-7,CASIGPEVEQYF,TGTGCCAGCATTGGGCCGGAGGTCGAGCAGTACTTC
TRBV11-2,-,-,TRBJ2-1,CASRGDSYNEQFF,TGTGCCAGCCGCGGAGACTCCTACAATGAGCAGTTCTTC
TRBV4-1,-,-,TRBJ1-2,CASSQDVQGDYGYTF,TGCGCCAGCAGCCAAGATGTACAGGGCGACTATGGCTACACCTTC
TRBV3-1/TRBV3-2,-,TRBD2,TRBJ2-7,CASSQAELAGVEQYF,TGTGCCAGCAGCCAAGCCGAACTAGCGGGAGTCGAGCAGTACTTC
TRBV11-2,-,-,TRBJ2-3,CASSLNMDTQYF,TGTGCCAGCAGCTTAAATATGGATACGCAGTATTTT
TRBV6-6,-,-,TRBJ1-5,CASSYVRGNQPQHF,TGTGCCAGCAGTTACGTCAGGGGCAATCAGCCCCAGCATTTT
TRBV6-5,-,-,TRBJ1-5,CASSSGESNQPQHF,TGTGCCAGCAGTTCAGGGGAGAGCAATCAGCCCCAGCATTTT
TRBV29-1,-,-,TRBJ1-2,CSVRDTYGYTF,TGCAGCGTTCGCGACACGTATGGCTACACCTTC
TRBV5-4,-,-,TRBJ2-7,CASSLAGTTYEQYF,TGTGCCAGCAGCTTGGCAGGCACCACCTACGAGCAGTACTTC
TRBV5-4,-,TRBD1,TRBJ1-4,CASSLAGRGRNEKLFF,TGTGCCAGCAGCTTGGCCGGGAGGGGGCGTAATGAAAAACTGTTTTTT
TRBV27,-,-,TRBJ1-2,CASSLRRTDYGYTF,TGTGCCAGCAGTTTAAGGAGGACGGACTATGGCTACACCTTC
TRBV4-2,-,TRBD2,TRBJ2-2,CASSPSPTSGGANTGELFF,TGTGCCAGCAGCCCATCCCCGACTAGCGGGGGGGCGAACACCGGGGAGCTGTTTTTT
TRBV28,-,-,TRBJ1-1,CASSRTTGYTEAFF,TGTGCCAGCAGTAGGACTACAGGGTATACTGAAGCTTTCTTT
TRBV19,-,-,TRBJ2-7,CASSIGGITYEQYF,TGTGCCAGTAGTATTGGGGGGATTACCTACGAGCAGTACTTC
TRBV18,-,-,TRBJ1-2,CASSSTVSNYGYTF,TGTGCCAGCTCATCGACAGTGTCTAACTATGGCTACACCTTC
TRBV30,-,TRBD2,TRBJ2-7,CARTSGDSSYEQYF,TGTGCCCGGACAAGCGGGGATAGCTCCTACGAGCAGTACTTC
TRBV7-9,-,TRBD1,TRBJ1-4,CASSLPGGNEKLFF,TGTGCCAGCAGCTTACCAGGGGGGAATGAAAAACTGTTTTTT
TRBV7-8,-,TRBD2,TRBJ2-7,CASSLSASGSQEQYF,TGTGCCAGCAGCTTATCCGCTAGCGGGAGTCAAGAGCAGTACTTC
TRBV2,-,-,TRBJ2-2,CASSVGITNTGELFF,TGTGCCAGCAGTGTGGGGATTACGAACACCGGGGAGCTGTTTTTT
TRBV14,-,-,TRBJ2-7,CASSPRGGWYEQYF,TGTGCCAGCAGCCCCCGAGGGGGGTGGTACGAGCAGTACTTC
TRBV28,-,-,TRBJ2-5,CASSLIETQYF,TGTGCCAGCAGTTTAATAGAGACCCAGTACTTC
TRBV18,-,-,TRBJ1-3,CASSPRDSDSGNTIYF,TGTGCCAGCTCACCACGCGACAGTGACTCTGGAAACACCATATATTTT
TRBV4-1,-,TRBD2,TRBJ2-1,CASSQGGAGGLRYNEQFF,TGCGCCAGCAGCCAAGGGGGAGCGGGAGGACTCCGCTACAATGAGCAGTTCTTC
TRBV29-1,-,-,TRBJ1-1,CSVVEGGNTEAFF,TGCAGCGTCGTTGAAGGGGGAAATACTGAAGCTTTCTTT
TRBV4-1,once,-,TRBJ1-2,CASSQDWQPLYGYTF,TGCGCCAGCAGCCAAGATTGGCAGCCGCTATATGGCTACACCTTC
TRBV5-4,-,-,TRBJ2-1,CAGRDVAGRNEQFF,TGTGCCGGCCGGGACGTGGCGGGTAGGAATGAGCAGTTCTTC
TRBV30,-,-,TRBJ2-4,CAWSVGTAKNIQYF,TGTGCCTGGAGTGTAGGGACAGCCAAAAACATTCAGTACTTC
TRBV6-6,-,TRBD1,TRBJ1-1,CASTPGQGTNTEAFF,TGTGCCAGCACTCCAGGACAGGGGACGAACACTGAAGCTTTCTTT
TRBV3-1/TRBV3-2,-,-,TRBJ1-1,CASSQVSAKAFF,TGTGCCAGCAGCCAAGTCTCCGCGAAAGCTTTCTTT
TRBV3-1/TRBV3-2,-,-,TRBJ2-6,CASSQVRDVRSGANVLTF,TGTGCCAGCAGCCAAGTCCGGGACGTGCGGTCTGGGGCCAACGTCCTGACTTTC
TRBV11-2,-,-,TRBJ1-2,CASSFSRDATFYGYTF,TGTGCCAGCAGCTTTAGCCGGGACGCGACCTTCTATGGCTACACCTTC
TRBV9,-,-,TRBJ2-2,CASSVADREGTGELFF,TGTGCCAGCAGCGTAGCTGACAGGGAGGGGACCGGGGAGCTGTTTTTT
TRBV4-1,-,-,TRBJ1-1,CASSLDAGTGNTEAFF,TGCGCCAGCAGCCTGGACGCAGGAACAGGGAACACTGAAGCTTTCTTT